The TCR beta chain under discussion was sequenced for a study of T cells in Graves' hyperthyroidism and ophthalmopathy. This clonotype was detected a few times. V was cut by 2 bases and J by 7 bases, with 9 bases left in between. CDR1 and CDR2 (germline): SGHAT, FQNNGV. This CDR3 comprises 14 residues. The TCR beta CDR3 regions underwent amplification using RNA transcripts as the source. HTBI primers were employed in a first-round RT-PCR of the TCR CDR3. TCRdb recomputed calls from the multiplex PCR reads with MiXCR, one row per CDR3 protein. The profile covers 250,000 to 300,000 distinct CDR3 sequences, with nearly 15% appearing a single time and 30% to 35% taken by the ten largest.

The clonotype comes from a woman in her fifties or sixties with Graves' hyperthyroidism that later progressed to Graves' ophthalmopathy. The chain combines TRBV11-2 with TRBJ1-6; D may be TRBD1 (5 bases). What was sequenced was blood. The CDR3 loop reads CASSLISGNSPLHF. Written as DNA, the CDR3 is TGTGCCAGCAGCTTAATATCAGGGAATTCACCCCTCCACTTT. Full variable domain (rest looked up from reference TRBV11-2 and TRBJ1-6): EAGVAQSPRYKIIEKRQSVAFWCNPISGHATLYWYQQILGQGPKLLIQFQNNGVVDDSQLPKDRFSAERLKGVDSTLKIQPAKLEDSAVYLCASSLISGNSPLHFGNGTRLTVT.